This paragraph covers one TCR beta chain sequence. The target of this receptor is not known. No quality values exist for individual bases; no much larger clone is one base distant. Trimming leaves V shorter by 0 bases and J shorter by 8 bases, with the junction holding 10 bases beyond the gene matches. As encoded in the germline V gene, CDR1 is SGDLS while CDR2 is YYNGEE. Its CDR3 holds 16 amino acids, cysteine through phenylalanine. The DNA shown is the 48-base CDR3, in frame from base 1. The donors were healthy, HIV-negative adults with no recently reported acute infections or vaccinations. Every donor was a Caucasian adult living in Nashville, Tennessee, USA. In the unsorted samples, roughly 90 million PBMCs were counted, and genomic DNA was extracted using the QIAamp DNA Blood Mini kit. Blood was obtained by leukapheresis, after which PBMCs were separated by Ficoll-Histopaque density gradient centrifugation and cryopreserved in liquid nitrogen vapor phase.

This specimen comes from a study of shared clonotypes between healthy human individuals (dated by TCRdb to about 2020). Concerning the study at large: Three men and a couple of women, aged 18 to 49 years, made up the cohort. Libraries were prepared and TCR repertoires were sequenced by different laboratories using diverse techniques, in order to increase sequencing depth and limit assay-specific biases. The study deeply sequenced blood TCR repertoires of five healthy adults to estimate repertoire size and the extent of clonotype sharing between individuals. Each donor's leukapheresis produced roughly between about 0.8 and 10 billion PBMCs.

Using the deep immunoSEQ assay, TCR CDR3 regions were amplified from genomic DNA by multiplex PCR. Extracted genomic DNA from each cell subset was spread evenly across all wells of several immunoSEQ 96-well plates, with each plate serving as a replicate. For unsorted PBMC, 300 ng genomic DNA, equal to 25,000 to 35,000 T cell genomes, was loaded into each replicate PCR. Genomic DNA from unsorted PBMC was sequenced over ten immunoSEQ deep assay plates. Purified libraries were measured with a Qubit 3.0 fluorometer, size-checked on a Bioanalyzer 2100, and measured again with the KAPA Library Quantification kit. Every immunoSEQ 96-well plate was sequenced on a dedicated single-read 150-cycle Illumina NextSeq 550 flow cell. Regarding the original processing steps: Because the immunoSEQ output held only junctional sequences and lacked quality scores, the filtering could not match the filtering applied to full-length reads. Sequences were annotated with PyIR, a Python wrapper for IgBLAST v1.9, and V/J genes and CDR3 were assigned using IMGT germline references. Reads with weak V/J assignments (E-value above 1e-6), missing CDR3, stop codons, out-of-frame junctions, or ambiguous translated residues were removed. A V3J clonotype was defined by an identical inferred V gene, J gene, and CDR3 amino acid sequence. To compute the percentage overlap between repertoires, the number of shared unique clonotypes was divided by the size of the smaller repertoire. Three approaches were used to assess repertoire richness: RTK rarefaction, the Chao1 estimator, and Recon v2.1 estimates of unobserved clonotypes. This is the immuneACCESS table as TCRdb keeps it, with only in-frame sequences that have V and J called. A part of the clones is gone; compared with another copy, unresolved V genes explain less than half, and the rest is unexplained. That table supplies the V and J calls and clone size; D and trimming were determined from the DNA. Here the sample has roughly 500,000 clones; over 60% occur a single time. Clones ranked in the top ten supply 10% to 15% of the sample.

Results and caveats for the whole study, not just this receptor: Pairwise subsampling led to the expectation that sequencing depth would affect the degree of clonotype sharing among donors. Only blood was sampled, and tissue TCR repertoires likely differ from those in blood. The small number of donors limited the genetic and exposure-history diversity represented.

What was sequenced was PBMCs. The chain is assembled from TRBV9 and TRBJ2-5, with 10 bases aligning to TRBD2. The sequence was collected from a woman in her thirties or forties in good health. Some clones in this sample may be carry-over from other donors' samples. The CDR3 here reads CASSVGGKVAGGTQYF. The DNA is TGTGCCAGCAGCGTAGGAGGGAAGGTAGCGGGAGGAACCCAGTACTTC.